A selection of T cell receptor beta chains follows, all from one sample in a study of shared clonotypes between healthy human individuals. The assay was immunoSEQ multiplex PCR, and TCRdb's table has in-frame clones only and misses some. The data contain 1.5 million to 2.5 million clones, about 95% of them singletons. The sequenced material came from naive CD8+ T cells sorted from blood. The receptors were sampled from a man between 18 and 29 years old in good health. Both conserved end residues are part of each CDR3. The D gene is left open where the match is weak. Some rows mark clone size as missing; the rest say once, few, many or name a class of expanded clone.

TRBJ2-3 | . | TRBV7-9 | . | TGTGCCAGCAGCTTATGGTCCTCTTCGGACAGCACAGATACGCAGTATTTT | CASSLWSSSDSTDTQYF
TRBJ2-7 | . | TRBV27 | . | TGTGCCAGCAGTCCCCGGACACCATACGAGCAGTACTTC | CASSPRTPYEQYF
TRBJ2-7 | . | TRBV5-6 | . | TGTGCCAGCACCCTATGGGACAACTCCTACGAGCAGTACTTC | CASTLWDNSYEQYF
TRBJ2-7 | . | TRBV5-1 | . | TGCGCCAGCAGGGTTATGTCCGGGTTGGGGCTTGACGAGCAGTACTTC | CASRVMSGLGLDEQYF
TRBJ2-7 | . | TRBV6-1 | once | TGTGCCAGCAGTGATGAACGAGGGTTAGGCTACGAGCAGTACTTC | CASSDERGLGYEQYF
TRBJ2-1 | . | TRBV6-6 | . | TGTGCCAGCAGTTACTCGCTTTGGTCGCAGTTCTTC | CASSYSLWSQFF
TRBJ2-7 | . | TRBV27 | . | TGTGCCAGCAGTTTATCGAAGGGTTGGGAGCAGTACTTC | CASSLSKGWEQYF
TRBJ1-2 | TRBD1 | TRBV29-1 | once | TGCAGCGTTGATATGATAGTTGGACAGGGACCCTATGGCTACACCTTC | CSVDMIVGQGPYGYTF
TRBJ1-3 | . | TRBV4-1 | once | TGCGCCAGCAGCCTCCAGGGCGGGGACAAAATTAGGATATATTTT | CASSLQGGDKIRIYF
TRBJ1-2 | . | TRBV29-1 | . | TGCAGCGTTCGGACAGAACCCTACACCTTC | CSVRTEPYTF
TRBJ2-7 | . | TRBV30 | . | TGTGCCTGCACAGGGCTCTCCTACGAGCAGTACTTC | CACTGLSYEQYF
TRBJ1-5 | . | TRBV19 | . | TGTGCCAGCGAAGCCGGTTTCATGACAGTCGATCAGCCCCAGCATTTT | CASEAGFMTVDQPQHF
TRBJ1-4 | . | TRBV4-1 | . | TGCGCCAGCAGCCAAGCGGGGGCAACTAATGAAAAACTGTTTTTT | CASSQAGATNEKLFF
TRBJ1-1 | TRBD1 | TRBV6-5 | . | TGTGCCAGCAGAGGACAGGTTCTGAACACTGAAGCTTTCTTT | CASRGQVLNTEAFF
TRBJ2-2 | TRBD2 | TRBV7-2 | . | TGTGCCAGCAGCTTTAGTCTAGCGGCCGCGAACACCGGGGAGCTGTTTTTT | CASSFSLAAANTGELFF
TRBJ2-5 | . | TRBV5-4 | . | TGTGCCAGCAGCTTTTGGAATAACATCCAAGAGACCCAGTACTTC | CASSFWNNIQETQYF
TRBJ2-1 | TRBD1 | TRBV6-5 | once | TGTGCCAGCAGTGACGGGACAGTCAACAATGAGCAGTTCTTC | CASSDGTVNNEQFF
TRBJ2-7 | . | TRBV4-1 | . | TGCGCCAGCAGCCATCCCCAGGAGTACGAGCAGTACTTC | CASSHPQEYEQYF
TRBJ2-7 | TRBD2 | TRBV6-5 | . | TGTGCCAGCAGTTATTTTCAGCGGGAGGTCTACGAGCAGTACTTC | CASSYFQREVYEQYF
TRBJ1-2 | . | TRBV29-1 | . | TGCAGCGTTGCTCAAGGGGCGGGCTACACCTTC | CSVAQGAGYTF
TRBJ2-1 | . | TRBV27 | . | TGTGCCAGCAGTTTACAGGACAGTTACAATGAGCAGTTCTTC | CASSLQDSYNEQFF
TRBJ2-3 | TRBD2 | TRBV19 | . | TGTGCCAGTAGCCCCCCGTCCTCGCGGGGGGGCCCCACAGATACGCAGTATTTT | CASSPPSSRGGPTDTQYF
TRBJ2-2 | . | TRBV4-3 | . | TGCGCCAGCAGCCAAGAGATATATCTGGTGGAGGCGAACACCGGGGAGCTGTTTTTT | CASSQEIYLVEANTGELFF
TRBJ1-1 | TRBD1 | TRBV18 | . | TGTGCCAGCTCACCCAGGGCCCGACAGGGGATGGGAACTGAAGCTTTCTTT | CASSPRARQGMGTEAFF
TRBJ1-6 | . | TRBV19 | . | TGTGCCAGTAGTACTCTCCGTTTGGGAGATAATTCACCCCTCCACTTT | CASSTLRLGDNSPLHF
TRBJ1-6 | . | TRBV2 | . | TGTGCCAGCAGTGAAGTCGGCAGCTCCTATAATTCACCCCTCCACTTT | CASSEVGSSYNSPLHF
TRBJ2-7 | TRBD2 | TRBV13 | . | TGTGCCAGCAGCATACGGACTAGCGGGGGGGCTGAGGCAACCTACGAGCAGTACTTC | CASSIRTSGGAEATYEQYF
TRBJ2-7 | . | TRBV28 | . | TGTGCCAGCAGTTTGTTTACCGGCCTCAAGGCCTACGAGCAGTACTTC | CASSLFTGLKAYEQYF
TRBJ2-3 | TRBD1 | TRBV27 | once | TGTGCCAGCAGCTTAACCCCGACAGGGCTTGGCACAGATACGCAGTATTTT | CASSLTPTGLGTDTQYF
TRBJ2-1 | . | TRBV19 | . | TGTGCCAGTAGTAGGGATAACAATGAGCAGTTCTTC | CASSRDNNEQFF
TRBJ2-1 | TRBD2 | TRBV7-9 | . | TGTGCCAGCAGCCCAGGACTAGCGCCTGAGCAGTTCTTC | CASSPGLAPEQFF
TRBJ2-7 | . | TRBV6-5 | . | TGTGCCACCCATGACAGGGACTTTCCCTACGAGCAGTACTTC | CATHDRDFPYEQYF
TRBJ1-6 | . | TRBV28 | once | TGTGCCAGCAGTTTTAATGAGGACCCATATAATTCACCCCTCCACTTT | CASSFNEDPYNSPLHF
TRBJ1-4 | TRBD1 | TRBV6-5 | . | TGTGCCAGCAGTCCCCAGGGACAGACGGGGAAACTGTTTTTT | CASSPQGQTGKLFF
TRBJ2-3 | . | TRBV4-1 | . | TGCGCCAGCAGCGTCCTTTGGGACAACACAGATACGCAGTATTTT | CASSVLWDNTDTQYF
TRBJ2-2 | . | TRBV19 | once | TGTGCCAGTATGGGGCAGACCTACGGGGAGCTGTTTTTT | CASMGQTYGELFF
TRBJ2-7 | TRBD2 | TRBV11-2 | . | TGTGCCAGCAGCAACCTAGCGGGAGTCGACTACGAGCAGTACTTC | CASSNLAGVDYEQYF
TRBJ2-3 | TRBD2 | TRBV2 | . | TGTGCCAGCAAAGTAGCGGGGGGGCCCTCGGCAGATACGCAGTATTTT | CASKVAGGPSADTQYF
TRBJ1-5 | . | TRBV7-8 | few | TGTGCCAGCAGCTTAGTGGTTGGGGCGCCCGGTCAGCCCCAGCATTTT | CASSLVVGAPGQPQHF
TRBJ2-2 | TRBD1 | TRBV2 | . | TGTGCCAGCAGTGAGACAGGGATCTCGATCACCGGGGAGCTGTTTTTT | CASSETGISITGELFF
TRBJ1-6 | . | TRBV19 | . | TGTGCCAGTAGTATTTACGGCTCGGGTGAATCCCTCCACTTT | CASSIYGSGESLHF
TRBJ1-1 | . | TRBV6-5 | . | TGTGCCAGCAGTTACTCGAACTGGTTCACTGAAGCTTTCTTT | CASSYSNWFTEAFF
TRBJ1-5 | TRBD1 | TRBV11-2 | . | TGTGCCAGCAGCCCACAGGGGAACCATAATCAGCCCCAGCATTTT | CASSPQGNHNQPQHF
TRBJ1-5 | . | TRBV6-1 | . | TGTGCCAGCAGTGACGGTAATCAGCCCCAGCATTTT | CASSDGNQPQHF
TRBJ2-5 | TRBD2 | TRBV7-9 | . | TGTGCCAGCACCCCTCCCGGACTAGCGGGAGTCATGGAGACCCAGTACTTC | CASTPPGLAGVMETQYF
TRBJ1-5 | . | TRBV7-8 | . | TGTGCCAGCAGCCCTCCTGAGCAGCCCCAGCATTTT | CASSPPEQPQHF
TRBJ1-4 | . | TRBV7-9 | . | TGTGCCATCGAAGATTACAGGGATTCAACTAATGAAAAACTGTTTTTT | CAIEDYRDSTNEKLFF
TRBJ2-3 | . | TRBV7-6 | . | TGTGCCAGCAGCTCAGCGGTTAGTAAGGGCACAGATACGCAGTATTTT | CASSSAVSKGTDTQYF
TRBJ2-5 | TRBD2 | TRBV7-9 | . | TGTGCCAGCAGCCCCGGGGTGGTAGCGGGAGAGACCCAGTACTTC | CASSPGVVAGETQYF
TRBJ2-7 | . | TRBV5-6 | once | TGTGCCAGCAGCCCCTTTAACGACGAGCAGTACTTC | CASSPFNDEQYF
TRBJ1-3 | . | TRBV7-2 | . | TGTGCCAGCAGCCCAGTGGGGCGAAACACCATATATTTT | CASSPVGRNTIYF
TRBJ1-2 | . | TRBV19 | . | TGTGCCAGTAGTATCCCTGCGGCCGTGGGGTATGGCTACACCTTC | CASSIPAAVGYGYTF